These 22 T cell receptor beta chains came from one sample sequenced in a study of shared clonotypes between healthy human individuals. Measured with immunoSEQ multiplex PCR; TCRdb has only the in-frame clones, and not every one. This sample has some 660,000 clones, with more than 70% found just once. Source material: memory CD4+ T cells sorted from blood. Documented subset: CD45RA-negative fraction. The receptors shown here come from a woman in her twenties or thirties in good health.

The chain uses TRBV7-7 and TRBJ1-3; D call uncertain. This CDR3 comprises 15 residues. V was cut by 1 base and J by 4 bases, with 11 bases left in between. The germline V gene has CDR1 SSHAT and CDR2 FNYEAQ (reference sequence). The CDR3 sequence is CASSLEPGVGNTIYF. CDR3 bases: TGTGCCAGCAGCTTAGAACCCGGGGTCGGAAACACCATATATTTT.

CDR3 amino acids: CSASGRLTQYF. DNA of the CDR3: TGCAGTGCTAGCGGGAGGTTGACCCAGTACTTC. This chain links TRBV20-1 with TRBJ2-5, with 7 bases lining up with TRBD2. Germline V gene data show CDR1 as DFQATT and CDR2 as SNEGSKA (reference sequence). After removal of 3 bases from V and 7 bases from J, the junction contained 2 bases not matched to a gene. There are 11 residues in the CDR3.

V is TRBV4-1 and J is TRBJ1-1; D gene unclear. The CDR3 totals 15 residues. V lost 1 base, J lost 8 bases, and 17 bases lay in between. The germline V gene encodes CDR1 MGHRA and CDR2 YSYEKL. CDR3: CASSQASSNDREAFF. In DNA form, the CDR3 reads TGCGCCAGCAGCCAAGCAAGTTCTAACGACCGGGAAGCTTTCTTT.

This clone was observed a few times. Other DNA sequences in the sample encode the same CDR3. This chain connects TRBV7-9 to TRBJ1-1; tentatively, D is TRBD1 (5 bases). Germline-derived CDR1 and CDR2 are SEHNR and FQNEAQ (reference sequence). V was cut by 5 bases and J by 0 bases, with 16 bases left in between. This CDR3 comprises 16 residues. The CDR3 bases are TGTGCCAGCAGCCCAAACCGGGGGGGAATGAACACTGAAGCTTTCTTT. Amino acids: CASSPNRGGMNTEAFF.

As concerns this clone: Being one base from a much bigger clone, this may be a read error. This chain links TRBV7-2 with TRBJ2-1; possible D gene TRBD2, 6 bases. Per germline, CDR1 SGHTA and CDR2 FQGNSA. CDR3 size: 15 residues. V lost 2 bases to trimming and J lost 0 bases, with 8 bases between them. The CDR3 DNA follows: TGTGCCAGCAGCTTACTAGCGCCCTCCTACAATGAGCAGTTCTTC. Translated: CASSLLAPSYNEQFF.

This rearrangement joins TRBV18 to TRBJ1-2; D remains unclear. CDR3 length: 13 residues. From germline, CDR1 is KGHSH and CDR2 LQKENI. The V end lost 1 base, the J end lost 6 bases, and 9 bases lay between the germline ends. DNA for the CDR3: TGTGCCAGCTCACCACAAGAATTTGATGGCTACACCTTC. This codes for CASSPQEFDGYTF. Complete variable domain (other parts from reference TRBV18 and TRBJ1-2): NAGVMQNPRHLVRRRGQEARLRCSPMKGHSHVYWYRQLPEEGLKFMVYLQKENIIDESGMPKERFSAEFPKEGPSILRIQQVVRGDSAAYFCASSPQEFDGYTFGSGTRLTVV.

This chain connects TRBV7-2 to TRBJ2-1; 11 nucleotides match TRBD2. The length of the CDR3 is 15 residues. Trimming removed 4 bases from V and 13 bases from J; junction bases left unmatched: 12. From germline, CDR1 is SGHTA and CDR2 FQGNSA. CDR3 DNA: TGTGCCAGCAGCTCCTGGGGACTAGCGGCGTCCAATCAGTTCTTC. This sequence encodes CASSSWGLAASNQFF.

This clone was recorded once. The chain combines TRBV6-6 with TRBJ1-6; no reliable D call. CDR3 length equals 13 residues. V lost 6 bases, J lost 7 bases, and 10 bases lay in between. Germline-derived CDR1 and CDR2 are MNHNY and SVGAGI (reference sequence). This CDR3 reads CASRRGENSPLHF. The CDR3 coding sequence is TGTGCCAGCAGGCGGGGAGAGAATTCACCCCTCCACTTT.

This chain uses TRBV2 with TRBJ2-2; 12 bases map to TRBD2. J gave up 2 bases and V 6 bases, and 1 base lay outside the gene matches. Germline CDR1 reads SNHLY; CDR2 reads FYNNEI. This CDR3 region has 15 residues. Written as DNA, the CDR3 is TGTGCCAGCAGGACTAGCGGGGGAAACACCGGGGAGCTGTTTTTT. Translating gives CASRTSGGNTGELFF.

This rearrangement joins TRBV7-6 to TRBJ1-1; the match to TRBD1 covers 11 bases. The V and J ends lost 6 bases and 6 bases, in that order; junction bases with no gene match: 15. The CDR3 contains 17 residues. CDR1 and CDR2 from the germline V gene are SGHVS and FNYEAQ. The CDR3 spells CASRDLGTGGVEAEAFF. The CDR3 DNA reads TGTGCCAGCAGAGACCTAGGGACAGGGGGAGTAGAGGCTGAAGCTTTCTTT.

CDR3 in DNA: TGTGCCAGCAGCTTGTTGGGACAGGGGGTGAGAAACTATGGCTACACCTTC. Its protein product is CASSLLGQGVRNYGYTF. This chain joins TRBV5-8 and TRBJ1-2; TRBD1 aligns across 11 bases. V was clipped by 1 base and J by 2 bases; unmatched bases: 7. Germline CDR1 and CDR2: SGHTS and YDEGEE. The CDR3 totals 17 residues.

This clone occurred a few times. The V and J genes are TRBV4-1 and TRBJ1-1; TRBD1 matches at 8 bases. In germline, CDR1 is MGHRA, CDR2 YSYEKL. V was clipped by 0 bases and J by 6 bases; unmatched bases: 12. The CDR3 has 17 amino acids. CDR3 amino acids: CASSQDRTQGAGAEAFF. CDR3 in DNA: TGCGCCAGCAGCCAAGATCGAACCCAGGGGGCCGGCGCTGAAGCTTTCTTT.

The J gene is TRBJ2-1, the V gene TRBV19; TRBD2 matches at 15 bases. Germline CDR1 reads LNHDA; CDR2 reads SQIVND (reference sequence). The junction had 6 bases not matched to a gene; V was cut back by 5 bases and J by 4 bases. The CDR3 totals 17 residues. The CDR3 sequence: CASSAGLAGGVYNEQFF. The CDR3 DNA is TGTGCCAGTAGTGCCGGACTAGCGGGAGGGGTTTACAATGAGCAGTTCTTC.

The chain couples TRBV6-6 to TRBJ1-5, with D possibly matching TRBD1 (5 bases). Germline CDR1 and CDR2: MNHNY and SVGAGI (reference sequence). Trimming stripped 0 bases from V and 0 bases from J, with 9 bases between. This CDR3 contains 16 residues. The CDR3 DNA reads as TGTGCCAGCAGTTACTCCAGGGCCGATAGCAATCAGCCCCAGCATTTT. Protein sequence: CASSYSRADSNQPQHF.

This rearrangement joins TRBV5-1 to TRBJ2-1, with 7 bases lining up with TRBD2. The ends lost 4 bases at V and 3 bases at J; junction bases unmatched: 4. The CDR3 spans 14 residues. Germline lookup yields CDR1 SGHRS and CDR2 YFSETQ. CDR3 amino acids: CASSTGLDYNEQFF. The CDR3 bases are TGCGCCAGCAGCACCGGACTAGACTACAATGAGCAGTTCTTC.

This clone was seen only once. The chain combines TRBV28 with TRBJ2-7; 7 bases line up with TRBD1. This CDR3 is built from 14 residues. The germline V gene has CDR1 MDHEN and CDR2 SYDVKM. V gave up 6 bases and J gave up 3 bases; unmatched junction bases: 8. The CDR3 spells CASRPRTGLYEQYF. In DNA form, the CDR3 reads TGTGCCAGCAGACCTCGGACAGGTCTCTACGAGCAGTACTTC.

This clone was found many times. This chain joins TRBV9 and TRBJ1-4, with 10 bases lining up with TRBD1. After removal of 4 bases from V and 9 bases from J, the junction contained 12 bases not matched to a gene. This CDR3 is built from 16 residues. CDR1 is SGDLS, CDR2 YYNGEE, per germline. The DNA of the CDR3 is TGTGCCAGCAGCCTTAGCCCGGGACAGGGGAGACAAAAACTGTTTTTT. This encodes CASSLSPGQGRQKLFF.

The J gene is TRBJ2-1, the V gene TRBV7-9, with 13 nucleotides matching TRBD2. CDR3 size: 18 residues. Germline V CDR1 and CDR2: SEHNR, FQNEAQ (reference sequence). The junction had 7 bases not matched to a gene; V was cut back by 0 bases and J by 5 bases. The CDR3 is CASSLARTSGSDNNEQFF. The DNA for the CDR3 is TGTGCCAGCAGCTTAGCCCGGACTAGCGGGAGTGACAACAATGAGCAGTTCTTC.

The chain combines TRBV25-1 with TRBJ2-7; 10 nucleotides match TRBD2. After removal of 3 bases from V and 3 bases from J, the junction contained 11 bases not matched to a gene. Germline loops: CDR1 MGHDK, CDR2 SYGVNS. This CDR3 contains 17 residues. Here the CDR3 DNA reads TGTGCCAGCAGTGACCCGACCAGACTAGCGGGCCGCTACGAGCAGTACTTC. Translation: CASSDPTRLAGRYEQYF.

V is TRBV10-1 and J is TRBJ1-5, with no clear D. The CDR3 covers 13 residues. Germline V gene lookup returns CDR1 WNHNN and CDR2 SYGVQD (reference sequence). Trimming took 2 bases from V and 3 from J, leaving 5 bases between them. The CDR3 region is CASSETINQPQHF. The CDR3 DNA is TGCGCCAGCAGTGAGACGATCAATCAGCCCCAGCATTTT.

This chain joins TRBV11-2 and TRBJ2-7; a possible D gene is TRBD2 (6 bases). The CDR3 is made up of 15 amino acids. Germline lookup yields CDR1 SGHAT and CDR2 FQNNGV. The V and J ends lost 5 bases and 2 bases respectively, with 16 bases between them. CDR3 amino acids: CASSPNVGGTYEQYF. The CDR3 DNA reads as TGTGCCAGCAGCCCTAACGTTGGCGGGACCTACGAGCAGTACTTC.

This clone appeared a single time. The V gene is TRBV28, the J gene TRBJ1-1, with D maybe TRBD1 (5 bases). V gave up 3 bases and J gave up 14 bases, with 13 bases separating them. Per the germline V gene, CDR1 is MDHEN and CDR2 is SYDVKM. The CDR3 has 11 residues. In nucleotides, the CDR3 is TGTGCCAGCAGTTTCGGGGGGAGGCTGTTCTTT. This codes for CASSFGGRLFF.